These 15 T cell receptor beta chains share one sample of origin, sequenced in a study of a mutant IDH1 vaccine in newly diagnosed glioma. The antigens these receptors bind are not known. Sequencing was performed with immunoSEQ multiplex PCR; in TCRdb, only in-frame clones are kept and a portion is missing. Among fewer than 55,000 clones listed, 65% were seen once. The time point: week 47, end of study. One vaccine dose held 300 ug of mutant IDH1 20-mer peptide and came with topical imiquimod. This specimen was peripheral blood mononuclear cells (PBMCs), taken from a glioma patient whose treatment included an IDH1 peptide vaccine. The receptors were gathered from a man aged 35 to 55 with glioma. Some clones in this sample may be carry-over from other donors' samples.

The rearrangement joins TRBV6-6 to TRBJ1-2, with 9 nucleotides matching TRBD1. Germline V gives CDR1 MNHNY, CDR2 SVGAGI (reference sequence). CDR3 size: 13 residues. V lost 5 bases and J lost 7; bases outside the gene matches: 5. The CDR3 protein is CASSPTGGLGYTF. CDR3 nucleotide sequence: TGTGCCAGCAGTCCCACAGGGGGCCTTGGCTACACCTTC.

The chain carries TRBV2 and TRBJ2-7; perhaps TRBD2 as D (7 bases). The germline V gene has CDR1 SNHLY and CDR2 FYNNEI. The CDR3 totals 14 residues. V dropped 8 bases and J dropped 2 bases, with 16 bases sitting between them. The CDR3 region is CASRGAGVAYEQYF. The CDR3 bases are TGTGCCAGCCGGGGGGCAGGAGTCGCCTACGAGCAGTACTTC.

The rearrangement links TRBV19 to TRBJ1-2; possible D gene TRBD1, 6 bases. Per the germline V gene, CDR1 is LNHDA and CDR2 is SQIVND (reference sequence). V shed 7 bases and J shed 6 bases, with 15 bases lying between them. CDR3 length equals 13 residues. CDR3 DNA sequence: TGTGCCAGTAACCGGGACAACGAGGATGGCTACACCTTC. Protein sequence: CASNRDNEDGYTF.

The CDR3 sequence: CASSWTEAEAFF. Here the CDR3 DNA reads TGTGCCAGCAGCTGGACTGAGGCTGAAGCTTTCTTT. The chain uses TRBV7-2 and TRBJ1-1; D is uncertain. This CDR3 is built from 12 residues. Trimming stripped 4 bases from V and 6 bases from J, with 9 bases between. Germline V lookup: CDR1 SGHTA, CDR2 FQGNSA.

The V call is TRBV5-1, the J call TRBJ2-1; TRBD1 is a possible D gene (6 bases). Trimming left V 0 bases short and J 5 bases short, with 15 bases between. This CDR3 has 16 amino acids. Germline-derived CDR1 and CDR2 are SGHRS and YFSETQ. CDR3 sequence reads: CASSLVLGALDNEQFF. CDR3 DNA sequence: TGCGCCAGCAGCTTGGTACTGGGGGCCCTCGACAATGAGCAGTTCTTC.

The chain links TRBV6-6 to TRBJ2-7; D is ambiguous. V lost 6 bases and J lost 3, with 9 bases in between. CDR1 and CDR2 (germline): MNHNY, SVGAGI (reference sequence). The length of the CDR3 is 12 residues. The chain's CDR3 is CASRAQNYEQYF. The CDR3 region has the DNA TGTGCCAGCAGAGCACAGAACTACGAGCAGTACTTC.

V gene TRBV6-5 combines with J gene TRBJ2-7; tentatively, D is TRBD1 (6 bases). Germline V gene lookup returns CDR1 MNHEY and CDR2 SVGAGI. Trimming cost V 0 bases and J 6 bases, with 15 bases left between them. The CDR3 totals 15 residues. This CDR3 is CASSYSITGFAEQYF. CDR3 in DNA: TGTGCCAGCAGTTACTCGATAACAGGGTTTGCCGAGCAGTACTTC.

The V and J genes are TRBV6-1 and TRBJ1-5; TRBD1 is a possible D gene (5 bases). V was shortened by 6 bases and J by 5 bases, with 14 bases between the two germline ends. This CDR3 is built from 14 residues. The germline V gene encodes CDR1 MNHNS and CDR2 SASEGT. DNA of the CDR3: TGTGCCAGCAGCTCATGGGGCAGGGATCAGCCCCAGCATTTT. Translated, it gives CASSSWGRDQPQHF.

The chain uses TRBV29-1 and TRBJ1-2; no firm D call. CDR1 SQVTM and CDR2 ANQGSEA come from the germline V gene. V lost 1 base and J 1 base, leaving 7 bases between the germline ends. This CDR3 spans 13 amino acids. As DNA, the CDR3 is TGCAGCGTTGAAGGACACCTTAACTATGGCTACACCTTC. Translated, it gives CSVEGHLNYGYTF.

J is TRBJ2-2 and V is TRBV6-5; 7 positions match TRBD1. This CDR3 has 13 amino acids. CDR1 and CDR2 (germline): MNHEY, SVGAGI. The junction had 7 bases not matched to a gene; V was cut back by 10 bases and J by 5 bases. The CDR3 loop is CATRDRRTGELFF. CDR3 bases: TGTGCCACCAGGGACAGACGGACCGGGGAGCTGTTTTTT.

This clone was detected only a few times. The J gene is TRBJ1-1, the V gene TRBV5-4; D may be TRBD1 (6 bases). V shed 4 bases and J shed 4 bases, with 20 bases lying between them. The V gene's germline CDR1 is SGHNT and CDR2 YYREEE (reference sequence). CDR3 length equals 16 residues. CDR3 sequence reads: CASSRISGGLGTEAFF. The CDR3, as DNA: TGTGCCAGCAGCCGAATATCGGGGGGGCTGGGCACTGAAGCTTTCTTT.

V and J are TRBV27 and TRBJ1-4; unclear D gene. V gave up 6 bases and J gave up 3 bases, with 8 bases separating them. Germline loops: CDR1 MNHEY, CDR2 SMNVEV (reference sequence). This CDR3 is built from 13 residues. CDR3 sequence (DNA): TGTGCCAGCAGCTCTCTTCCTAATGAAAAACTGTTTTTT. This sequence encodes CASSSLPNEKLFF.

The V gene is TRBV11-3, the J gene TRBJ2-1; 16 bases are a match to TRBD2. In germline, CDR1 is SGHNT, CDR2 YENEEA. The ends lost 2 bases at V and 3 bases at J; junction bases unmatched: 7. The CDR3 extends over 19 amino acids. CDR3 in DNA: TGTGCCAGCAGCTTATCTGGGGGACTAGCGGGGGGGCGCTACAATGAGCAGTTCTTC. Its translation is CASSLSGGLAGGRYNEQFF.

The J gene is TRBJ2-7, the V gene TRBV6-5; 9 nucleotides match TRBD1. The junction had 4 bases not matched to a gene; V was cut back by 2 bases and J by 2 bases. CDR1 MNHEY and CDR2 SVGAGI come from the germline V gene. This CDR3 contains 15 residues. CDR3 DNA sequence: TGTGCCAGCAGTTACAGCGGGACAGGGCCCTACGAGCAGTACTTC. It specifies CASSYSGTGPYEQYF.

The rearrangement uses TRBV6-5 and TRBJ2-7; D gene unclear. The CDR3 is 14 amino acids. The germline gives CDR1 MNHEY, CDR2 SVGAGI. V lost 5 bases to trimming and J lost 2 bases, with 13 bases between them. CDR3 DNA sequence: TGTGCCAGCAGTAGCCGCGACCCTCCCTACGAGCAGTACTTC. Protein sequence: CASSSRDPPYEQYF.